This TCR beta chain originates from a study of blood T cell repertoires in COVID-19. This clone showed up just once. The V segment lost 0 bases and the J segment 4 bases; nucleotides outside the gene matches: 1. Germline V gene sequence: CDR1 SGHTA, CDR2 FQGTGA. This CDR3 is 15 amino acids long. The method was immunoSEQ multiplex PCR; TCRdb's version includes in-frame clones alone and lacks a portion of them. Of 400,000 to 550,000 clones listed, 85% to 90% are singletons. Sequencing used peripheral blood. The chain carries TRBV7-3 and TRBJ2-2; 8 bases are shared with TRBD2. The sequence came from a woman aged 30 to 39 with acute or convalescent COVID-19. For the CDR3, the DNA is TGTGCCAGCAGCTTAACTAGCGGGGCCACCGGGGAGCTGTTTTTT. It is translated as CASSLTSGATGELFF.